This T cell receptor (beta chain) was sequenced during a study of response to subunit inactivated influenza vaccine. Study-wide results and limits: Each seasonal influenza vaccination recruits few new T cells, the authors suggested.

CDR1 and CDR2 from the germline V gene are SGDLS and YYNGEE. This CDR3 has 15 residues. J lost 4 bases, V lost 6 bases, and 12 bases had no gene match. This clonotype turned up a few times. Its antigen is still unknown. MiXCR, run by TCRdb on the RT-PCR reads, gives a single entry per CDR3 protein. The repertoire holds 300,000 to 350,000 distinct CDR3 sequences, with about 20% as singletons. The receptor was derived from a man aged 50 to 75 who received an inactivated influenza vaccine. Sequenced here: PBMCs from blood, sampled less than 22 months after vaccination. This chain connects TRBV9 to TRBJ1-1; 7 bases are a match to TRBD1. CDR3 nucleotide sequence: TGTGCCAGCAACATACTAACAGGGGAATCCACTGAAGCTTTCTTT. Protein sequence: CASNILTGESTEAFF.